This T cell receptor (beta chain) stems from a study of cytomegalovirus exposure and HLA in healthy donors. Vbeta (60) and Jbeta (13) primers were used in the PCR. Some clones are missing from TCRdb's copy, which holds only in-frame ones; the method was immunoSEQ multiplex PCR. The sample carries 100,000 or so clones, roughly 69% recorded once. The CDR3 spans 15 residues. V shed 0 bases and J shed 7 bases, with 16 bases lying between them. Germline V gene lookup returns CDR1 SGDLS and CDR2 YYNGEE. The clonotype originates from a human donor in good health. The sample consisted of PBMCs. V and J are TRBV9 and TRBJ1-1, with TRBD1 as a possible D gene (6 bases). DNA of the CDR3: TGTGCCAGCAGCGTAGTTGGGGGCGCGTTTGTTGAAGCTTTCTTT. It codes for CASSVVGGAFVEAFF.